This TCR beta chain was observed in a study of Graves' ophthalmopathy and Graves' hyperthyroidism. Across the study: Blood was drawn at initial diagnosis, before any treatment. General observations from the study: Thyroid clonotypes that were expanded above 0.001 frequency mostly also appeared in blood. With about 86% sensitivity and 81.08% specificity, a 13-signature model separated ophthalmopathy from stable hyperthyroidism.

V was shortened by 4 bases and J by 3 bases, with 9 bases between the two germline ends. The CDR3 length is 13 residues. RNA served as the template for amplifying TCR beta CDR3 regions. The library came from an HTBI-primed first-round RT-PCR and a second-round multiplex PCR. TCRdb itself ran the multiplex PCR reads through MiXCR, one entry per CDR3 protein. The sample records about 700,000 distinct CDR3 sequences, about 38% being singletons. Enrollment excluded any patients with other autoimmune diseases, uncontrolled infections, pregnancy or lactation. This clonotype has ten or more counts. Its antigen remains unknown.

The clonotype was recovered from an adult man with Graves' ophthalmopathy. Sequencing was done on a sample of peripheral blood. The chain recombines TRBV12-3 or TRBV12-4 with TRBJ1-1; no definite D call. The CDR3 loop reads CASSYQEYTEAFF. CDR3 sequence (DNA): TGTGCCAGCAGTTACCAGGAGTACACTGAAGCTTTCTTT.